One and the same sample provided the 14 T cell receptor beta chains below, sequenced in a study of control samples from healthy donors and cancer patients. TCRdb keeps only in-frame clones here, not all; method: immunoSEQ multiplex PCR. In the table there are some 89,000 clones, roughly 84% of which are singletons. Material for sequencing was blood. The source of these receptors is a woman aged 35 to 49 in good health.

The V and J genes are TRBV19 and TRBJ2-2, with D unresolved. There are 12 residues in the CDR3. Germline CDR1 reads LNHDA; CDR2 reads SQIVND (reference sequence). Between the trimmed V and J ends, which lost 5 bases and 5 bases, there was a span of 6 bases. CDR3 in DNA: TGTGCCAGTAGTTGGATGACCGGGGAGCTGTTTTTT. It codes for CASSWMTGELFF.

CDR3 protein: CASSLIQNIHTDTQYF. For the CDR3, the DNA is TGTGCCAGCAGCTTGATCCAGAATATACACACAGATACGCAGTATTTT. The chain carries TRBV5-6 and TRBJ2-3, with D hard to call. The CDR3 covers 16 residues. The V and J ends lost 1 base and 2 bases respectively, with 14 bases between them. Germline V gives CDR1 SGHDT, CDR2 YYEEEE.

The CDR3: CASSLARETEAFF. The CDR3 DNA is TGTGCCAGCAGCTTAGCCCGGGAGACTGAAGCTTTCTTT. V and J are TRBV7-8 and TRBJ1-1; D unclear. CDR1 and CDR2 (germline): SGHVS, FQNEAQ. V was trimmed by 0 bases and J by 5 bases, leaving 7 bases between them. The CDR3 extends over 13 amino acids. Complete variable domain (other parts from reference TRBV7-8 and TRBJ1-1): GAGVSQSPRYKVAKRGQDVALRCDPISGHVSLFWYQQALGQGPEFLTYFQNEAQLDKSGLPSDRFFAERPEGSVSTLKIQRTQQEDSAVYLCASSLARETEAFFGQGTRLTVV.

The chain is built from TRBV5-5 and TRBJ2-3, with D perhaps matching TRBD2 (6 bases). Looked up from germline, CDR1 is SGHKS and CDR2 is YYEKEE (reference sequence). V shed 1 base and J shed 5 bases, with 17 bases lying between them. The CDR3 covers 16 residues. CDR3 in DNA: TGTGCCAGCAGCTTGTTATCGGCTAGCGAGGGAGATACGCAGTATTTT. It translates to CASSLLSASEGDTQYF.

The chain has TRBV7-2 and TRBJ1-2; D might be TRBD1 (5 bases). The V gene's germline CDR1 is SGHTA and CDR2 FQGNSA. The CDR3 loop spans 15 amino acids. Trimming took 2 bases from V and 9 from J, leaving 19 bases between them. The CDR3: CASSLTAGTEYSYTF. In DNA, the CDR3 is TGTGCCAGCAGCTTAACAGCCGGGACGGAGTATAGCTACACCTTC.

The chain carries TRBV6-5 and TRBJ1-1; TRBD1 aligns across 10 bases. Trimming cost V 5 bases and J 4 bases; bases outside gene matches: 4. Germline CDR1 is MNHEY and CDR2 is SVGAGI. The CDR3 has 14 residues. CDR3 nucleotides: TGTGCCAGCAGTACTTGGACAGGGGGCACTGAAGCTTTCTTT. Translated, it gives CASSTWTGGTEAFF.

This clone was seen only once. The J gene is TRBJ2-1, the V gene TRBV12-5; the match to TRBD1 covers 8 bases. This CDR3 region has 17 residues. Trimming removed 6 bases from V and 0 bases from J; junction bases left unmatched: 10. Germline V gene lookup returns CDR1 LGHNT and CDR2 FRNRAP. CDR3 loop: CASGSTTGESSYNEQFF. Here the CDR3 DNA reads TGTGCTAGTGGCTCAACGACAGGGGAGAGCTCCTACAATGAGCAGTTCTTC.

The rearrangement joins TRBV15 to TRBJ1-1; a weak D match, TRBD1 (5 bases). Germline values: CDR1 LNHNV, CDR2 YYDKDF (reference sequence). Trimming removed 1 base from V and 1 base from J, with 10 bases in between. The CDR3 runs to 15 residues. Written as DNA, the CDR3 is TGTGCCACCAGCAGAGGGGGGTTCGAGAACACTGAAGCTTTCTTT. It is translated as CATSRGGFENTEAFF.

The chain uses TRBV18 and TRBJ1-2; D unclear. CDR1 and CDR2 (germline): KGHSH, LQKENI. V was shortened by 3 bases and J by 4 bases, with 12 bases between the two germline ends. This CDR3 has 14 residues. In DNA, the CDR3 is TGTGCCAGCTCACCCGTAAGGGATGCCTATGGCTACACCTTC. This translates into CASSPVRDAYGYTF. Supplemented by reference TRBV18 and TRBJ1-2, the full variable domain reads NAGVMQNPRHLVRRRGQEARLRCSPMKGHSHVYWYRQLPEEGLKFMVYLQKENIIDESGMPKERFSAEFPKEGPSILRIQQVVRGDSAAYFCASSPVRDAYGYTFGSGTRLTVV.

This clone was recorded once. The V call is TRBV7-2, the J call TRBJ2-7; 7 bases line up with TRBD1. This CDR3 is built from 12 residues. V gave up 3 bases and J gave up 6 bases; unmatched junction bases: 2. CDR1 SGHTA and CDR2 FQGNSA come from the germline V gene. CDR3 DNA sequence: TGTGCCAGCAGCTTTTACAGGGGCGAGCAGTACTTC. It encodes CASSFYRGEQYF.

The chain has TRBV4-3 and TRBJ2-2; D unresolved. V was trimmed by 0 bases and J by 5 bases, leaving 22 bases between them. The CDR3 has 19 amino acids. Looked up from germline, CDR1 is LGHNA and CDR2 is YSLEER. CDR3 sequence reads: CASSQEMEWGMLGTGELFF. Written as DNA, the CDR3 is TGCGCCAGCAGCCAAGAAATGGAGTGGGGAATGTTAGGTACCGGGGAGCTGTTTTTT.

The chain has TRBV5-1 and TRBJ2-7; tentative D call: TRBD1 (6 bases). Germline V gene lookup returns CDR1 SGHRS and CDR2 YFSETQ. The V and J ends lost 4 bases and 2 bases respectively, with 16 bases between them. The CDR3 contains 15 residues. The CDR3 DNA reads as TGCGCCAGCAGCCAGACAGGCCAATCAACCTACGAGCAGTACTTC. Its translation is CASSQTGQSTYEQYF.

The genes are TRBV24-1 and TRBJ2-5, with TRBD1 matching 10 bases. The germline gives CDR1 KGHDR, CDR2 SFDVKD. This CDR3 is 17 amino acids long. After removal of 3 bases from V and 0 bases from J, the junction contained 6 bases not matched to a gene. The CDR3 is CATSDPGQGTYQETQYF. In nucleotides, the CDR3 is TGTGCCACCAGTGATCCGGGACAGGGGACCTACCAAGAGACCCAGTACTTC.

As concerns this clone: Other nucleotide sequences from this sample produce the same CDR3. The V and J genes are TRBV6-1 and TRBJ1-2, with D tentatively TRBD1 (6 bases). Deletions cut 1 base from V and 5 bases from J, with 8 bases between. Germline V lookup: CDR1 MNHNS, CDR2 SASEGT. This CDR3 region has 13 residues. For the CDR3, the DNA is TGTGCCAGCAGTGAAGAAACAGGGTATGGCTACACCTTC. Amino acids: CASSEETGYGYTF.